This TCR beta chain comes out of a study of control samples from healthy donors and cancer patients. The CDR3 extends over 14 amino acids. J was trimmed by 2 bases and V by 5 bases; bases with no gene match: 3. Germline V gene data show CDR1 as SGHTA and CDR2 as FQGNSA. TCRdb keeps only in-frame clones here, not all; method: immunoSEQ multiplex PCR. The top ten clones hold less than 15% of a sample with tens of thousands of clones, roughly 89% of them seen once. This sequence originates from a man in his forties or fifties with lung cancer. Sequencing was done on a sample of PBMCs. This chain links TRBV7-2 with TRBJ2-1; 7 bases match TRBD1. The CDR3 is CASSAGTAYNEQFF. The CDR3, as DNA: TGTGCCAGCAGCGCCGGGACAGCCTACAATGAGCAGTTCTTC.